The 14 T cell receptor beta chains in this list originate from one sample, sequenced in a study of blood T cell repertoires in COVID-19 (dated by TCRdb to 2019 to 2021). Receptors were amplified or captured by the immunoSEQ multiplex PCR assay. Sourced from immuneACCESS, this table was stored by TCRdb with only in-frame sequences that have V and J called. A share of the clones is absent; for the studies checked, an unresolved V gene accounts for under half, and the remainder has no known explanation. This sample comprises 250,000 or so clones, 80% to 90% of them detected only once. The ten largest make up nearly 2% of the sample. Material for sequencing was peripheral blood. These receptors were taken from a young man with active or convalescent COVID-19.

The chain recombines TRBV4-3 with TRBJ2-3, with TRBD2 matching 9 bases. This CDR3 spans 17 amino acids. V was clipped by 0 bases and J by 6 bases; unmatched bases: 10. Per germline, CDR1 LGHNA and CDR2 YSLEER. CDR3 amino acids: CASSQEIASGEADTQYF. CDR3 nucleotide sequence: TGCGCCAGCAGCCAAGAAATTGCTAGCGGGGAGGCGGATACGCAGTATTTT.

The chain links TRBV5-1 to TRBJ2-7; D perhaps matches TRBD1 (6 bases). The CDR3 extends over 15 amino acids. CDR1 and CDR2 from the germline V gene are SGHRS and YFSETQ. V dropped 2 bases and J dropped 2 bases, with 14 bases sitting between them. The DNA of the CDR3 is TGCGCCAGCAGCTTCCCCTTGACAGGTACCTACGAGCAGTACTTC. Protein product: CASSFPLTGTYEQYF.

The count of this clone is one. V usage is TRBV30 and J usage is TRBJ1-3; 8 bases fit TRBD1. The ends lost 2 bases at V and 8 bases at J; junction bases unmatched: 8. Germline V gene data show CDR1 as GTSNPN and CDR2 as SVGIG (reference sequence). CDR3 length equals 14 residues. The CDR3 bases are TGTGCCTGGAGTATCGGACAGGGTATAGACACCATATATTTT. It yields the protein CAWSIGQGIDTIYF.

The chain recombines TRBV7-8 with TRBJ2-2, with 9 bases lining up with TRBD2. V shed 0 bases and J 2 bases; nucleotides not matched to a gene: 4. Looked up from germline, CDR1 is SGHVS and CDR2 is FQNEAQ. CDR3 length equals 17 residues. CDR3 sequence (DNA): TGTGCCAGCAGCTTAGCCATAGCGGGGGTTAACACCGGGGAGCTGTTTTTT. This sequence encodes CASSLAIAGVNTGELFF.

This rearrangement joins TRBV10-3 to TRBJ2-7; D perhaps matches TRBD1 (6 bases). The CDR3 runs 14 residues. CDR1 and CDR2 (germline): ENHRY, SYGVKD. Between the trimmed V and J ends, which lost 3 bases and 6 bases, there was a span of 15 bases. Here the CDR3 reads CAISDSQQGPEQYF. The CDR3 DNA sequence: TGTGCCATCAGTGACTCACAACAGGGTCCCGAGCAGTACTTC.

The chain employs TRBV7-8 and TRBJ2-5, with 9 bases matching TRBD1. Per the germline V gene, CDR1 is SGHVS and CDR2 is FQNEAQ. This CDR3 comprises 15 residues. V lost 7 bases to trimming and J lost 5 bases; unmatched junction nucleotides: 11. CDR3 sequence: CASTRAGTGSETQYF. The CDR3 nucleotides are TGTGCCAGCACTCGTGCCGGGACAGGGTCGGAGACCCAGTACTTC.

The chain combines TRBV5-8 with TRBJ1-1; the match to TRBD1 covers 8 bases. V lost 0 bases, J lost 1 base, and 8 bases stayed unmatched. The CDR3 extends over 17 amino acids. CDR1 SGHTS and CDR2 YDEGEE come from the germline V gene. DNA for the CDR3: TGTGCCAGCAGCTTGGGGACAGGGTTGGTGGGGAACACTGAAGCTTTCTTT. This sequence encodes CASSLGTGLVGNTEAFF.

The gene calls are TRBV9 and TRBJ2-1; TRBD1 agrees at 8 bases. Germline-derived CDR1 and CDR2 are SGDLS and YYNGEE. The CDR3 sequence is 16 residues long. With V trimmed by 3 bases and J by 0 bases, 5 bases remained unmatched. The CDR3 region is CASSEPRGPSYNEQFF. The CDR3 nucleotides read TGTGCCAGCAGCGAACCCAGGGGGCCCTCCTACAATGAGCAGTTCTTC.

This chain uses TRBV4-3 with TRBJ1-3; D not resolved. CDR1 is LGHNA and CDR2 is YSLEER in the germline V gene. V shed 0 bases and J shed 2 bases, with 14 bases lying between them. The CDR3 runs to 17 residues. The DNA for the CDR3 is TGCGCCAGCAGCCAAGATTCTGAAGGAGGCCCTGGAAACACCATATATTTT. It encodes CASSQDSEGGPGNTIYF.

The chain carries TRBV10-1 and TRBJ2-7; maybe TRBD1 (5 bases). This CDR3 has 14 residues. The V end lost 8 bases, the J end lost 4 bases, and 18 bases lay between the germline ends. CDR1 is WNHNN, CDR2 SYGVQD, per germline (reference sequence). The CDR3 DNA reads as TGCGCCAGCGGAAAACAGGAGACGTGGTACGAGCAGTACTTC. Its protein is CASGKQETWYEQYF.

The chain links TRBV9 to TRBJ2-2; D is uncertain. Trimming stripped 0 bases from V and 1 base from J, with 7 bases between. The CDR3 loop spans 15 amino acids. Germline loops: CDR1 SGDLS, CDR2 YYNGEE. The CDR3 DNA is TGTGCCAGCAGCGTAGGTCCGGTGAACACCGGGGAGCTGTTTTTT. It yields the protein CASSVGPVNTGELFF.

The V call is TRBV19, the J call TRBJ1-5; 8 bases are a match to TRBD1. V was clipped by 5 bases and J by 3 bases; unmatched bases: 6. CDR3 length: 15 amino acids. Germline V gene data show CDR1 as LNHDA and CDR2 as SQIVND (reference sequence). CDR3 DNA: TGTGCCAGTAGTGAGAGACAGGGGCACAATCAGCCCCAGCATTTT. Translating gives CASSERQGHNQPQHF.

V and J are TRBV6-5 and TRBJ1-5; D is perhaps TRBD1 (6 bases). The V end was cut by 10 bases, the J end by 4 bases, with 14 bases between. The germline V gene encodes CDR1 MNHEY and CDR2 SVGAGI. The CDR3 consists of 13 residues. The CDR3: CATRRTENQPQHF. The CDR3 DNA reads TGTGCCACCAGAAGGACAGAAAATCAGCCCCAGCATTTT.

V is TRBV7-9 and J is TRBJ1-5; D gene uncertain. Germline CDR1 SEHNR, CDR2 FQNEAQ (reference sequence). CDR3 length equals 15 residues. Trimming took off 5 bases at V and 4 bases at J, with 15 bases between the two ends. DNA for the CDR3: TGTGCCAGCAGCCTCACGGGGTCGGGAAATCAGCCCCAGCATTTT. Translating it yields CASSLTGSGNQPQHF. Supplemented by reference TRBV7-9 and TRBJ1-5, the full variable domain reads DTGVSQNPRHKITKRGQNVTFRCDPISEHNRLYWYRQTLGQGPEFLTYFQNEAQLEKSRLLSDRFSAERPKGSFSTLEIQRTEQGDSAMYLCASSLTGSGNQPQHFGDGTRLSIL.